A selection of T cell receptor beta chains follows, all from one sample in a study of T cell responses to AZD1222 COVID-19 vaccine. The repertoire was sequenced with immunoSEQ multiplex PCR; TCRdb's copy has only in-frame clones and lacks some. The data contain 130,000 to 150,000 clones, approximately 86% of them seen just once; the ten biggest clones take up over 4.5%. This sample comprised peripheral blood, obtained 28 days after the second AZD1222 dose. The receptors stem from an adult who received the AZD1222 COVID-19 vaccine. The CDR3 runs from the conserved cysteine through the conserved F or W. The D gene is left open where the match is weak. Size tells how often a clone was seen (once, few, many) or the class of an expanded clone, and some rows leave it out.

abundance,v_gene,d_gene,j_gene,CDR3nt,CDR3aa
NA,TRBV4-2,TRBD1,TRBJ2-1,TGTGCCAGCAGCCAAGAAGGGGGACAGGGACGATACAATGAGCAGTTCTTC,CASSQEGGQGRYNEQFF
NA,TRBV19,NA,TRBJ1-1,TGTGCCAGTAGTATATTTAGCGGGGGGACTGAAGCTTTCTTT,CASSIFSGGTEAFF
NA,TRBV6-5,NA,TRBJ1-2,TGTGCCAGCAGTCCGGGTCCCTATGGCTACACCTTC,CASSPGPYGYTF
NA,TRBV18,TRBD1,TRBJ2-1,TGTGCCAGCTCACCGGGACAGGGAAGGGATGAGCAGTTCTTC,CASSPGQGRDEQFF
NA,TRBV18,TRBD2,TRBJ2-5,TGTGCCAGCTCACCACTGTCCAGCGGGAGTGGAGAGACCCAGTACTTC,CASSPLSSGSGETQYF
NA,TRBV12-3/TRBV12-4,NA,TRBJ1-1,TGTGCCAGCAGTACCCGGAGGGACACTGAAGCTTTCTTT,CASSTRRDTEAFF
NA,TRBV5-1,NA,TRBJ2-7,TGCGCCAGCAGCCAAGGGGGGGACAGCTCCTACGAGCAGTACTTC,CASSQGGDSSYEQYF
once,TRBV7-9,TRBD2,TRBJ2-5,TGTGCCAGCAGCTTAGCCTGGGGGGGACAAGAGACCCAGTACTTC,CASSLAWGGQETQYF
NA,TRBV4-1,TRBD1,TRBJ2-5,TGCGCCAGCAGCTTCCGACAGGGTGTGGAGGAGACCCAGTACTTC,CASSFRQGVEETQYF
NA,TRBV6-5,TRBD1,TRBJ1-1,TGTGCCAGCAGCCTACTCGACAGGGCGGACACTGAAGCTTTCTTT,CASSLLDRADTEAFF
NA,TRBV6-5,NA,TRBJ2-7,TGTGCCAGCAGACCCGGTTCAGCCAGCTCCTACGAGCAGTACTTC,CASRPGSASSYEQYF
NA,TRBV7-8,NA,TRBJ1-1,TGTGCCAGCAGCTTAGACGAAGGTGGGGGTACTGAAGCTTTCTTT,CASSLDEGGGTEAFF
NA,TRBV19,NA,TRBJ2-6,TGTGCCAGTAGTATTTTCGGGGGGCCTGGGGCCAACGTCCTGACTTTC,CASSIFGGPGANVLTF
NA,TRBV4-2,NA,TRBJ1-1,TGTGCCAGCAGCCAAGAAGAGGCACAGACCACTGAAGCTTTCTTT,CASSQEEAQTTEAFF
NA,TRBV2,NA,TRBJ2-5,TGTGCCAGCAGTGAAGTCACGCAGGGGACCCAGTACTTC,CASSEVTQGTQYF
NA,TRBV12-3/TRBV12-4,TRBD1,TRBJ1-1,TGTGCCAGCAGTTTGGGACAGTCACTAGAAGCTTTCTTT,CASSLGQSLEAFF
NA,TRBV18,TRBD1,TRBJ1-2,TGTGCCAGCTCACCGAATCCGACGATTGGGACAGGACATGGCTACACCTTC,CASSPNPTIGTGHGYTF
few,TRBV19,NA,TRBJ1-5,TGTGCCAGTACACCTCGGGGGGTGCAGGGCAATCAGCCCCAGCATTTT,CASTPRGVQGNQPQHF
NA,TRBV30,TRBD2,TRBJ2-5,TGTGCCTGGAGTCGGGGACTAGCGGGGCAAGAGACCCAGTACTTC,CAWSRGLAGQETQYF
once,TRBV4-2,NA,TRBJ2-1,TGTGCCAGCAGCCAAGATTGGACGGGGTGGAATGAGCAGTTCTTC,CASSQDWTGWNEQFF
NA,TRBV6-6,TRBD2,TRBJ2-6,TGTGCCAGCAGTCTAGCGGGGGGCAACTCTGGGGCCAACGTCCTGACTTTC,CASSLAGGNSGANVLTF
NA,TRBV5-1,TRBD2,TRBJ2-5,TGCGCCAGCAGCTCGGGGGGGCCGAGGGAGACCCAGTACTTC,CASSSGGPRETQYF
NA,TRBV6-5,TRBD1,TRBJ2-7,TGTGCCACGAAAAGACCGGGACAGGGGTACGAGCAGTACTTC,CATKRPGQGYEQYF
NA,TRBV10-1,NA,TRBJ2-7,TGCGCCAGCAGTGAGAACTCCTACGAGCAGTACTTC,CASSENSYEQYF
NA,TRBV6-4,NA,TRBJ2-2,TGTGCCAGCAGTGACTCTAGCACCGGGGAGCTGTTTTTT,CASSDSSTGELFF
NA,TRBV6-5,NA,TRBJ1-5,TGTGCCAGCACTCCCCAGGGTGGCGGCAATCAGCCCCAGCATTTT,CASTPQGGGNQPQHF
NA,TRBV15,NA,TRBJ1-2,TGTGCCACCAGCAGAGATCGGGATATGGATGGCTACACCTTC,CATSRDRDMDGYTF
NA,TRBV5-5,TRBD1,TRBJ1-1,TGTGCCAGCAGCTTGGAGGCCCGAGGGGGCGTTTGGGCTTTCTTT,CASSLEARGGVWAFF